This T cell receptor beta chain comes out of a study of T cell responses to AZD1222 COVID-19 vaccine. Notes on the study in general: Breadth and depth of Spike-specific TCRs rose after two AZD1222 doses.

TCRdb's table, derived via immunoSEQ multiplex PCR, lists solely in-frame clones and lacks some. Counted here are under 200,000 clones, approximately 90% occurring once; the ten biggest clones make up around 1.1%. This clone was counted a single time. The antigen is undetermined. Germline values: CDR1 SGHTA, CDR2 FQGNSA. The ends lost 5 bases at V and 4 bases at J; junction bases unmatched: 7. The CDR3 runs 15 residues. This TCR came from an adult who received the AZD1222 COVID-19 vaccine. The sample in question was peripheral blood, obtained 28 days after the second AZD1222 dose. The chain couples TRBV7-2 to TRBJ2-3; 9 bases align to TRBD1. CDR3 amino acids: CASSTGQGRADTQYF. The CDR3 DNA reads as TGTGCCAGCAGCACGGGACAGGGAAGGGCAGATACGCAGTATTTT.